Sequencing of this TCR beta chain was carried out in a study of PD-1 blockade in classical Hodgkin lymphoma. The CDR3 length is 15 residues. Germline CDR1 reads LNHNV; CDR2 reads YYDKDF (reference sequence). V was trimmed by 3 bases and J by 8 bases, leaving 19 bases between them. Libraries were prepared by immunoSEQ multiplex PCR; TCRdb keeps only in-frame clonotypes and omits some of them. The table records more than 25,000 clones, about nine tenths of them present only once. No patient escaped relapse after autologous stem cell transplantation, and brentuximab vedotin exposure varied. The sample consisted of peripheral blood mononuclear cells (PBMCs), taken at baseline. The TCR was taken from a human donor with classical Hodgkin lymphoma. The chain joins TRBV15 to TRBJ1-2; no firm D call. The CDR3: CATSRGVDGLWGYTF. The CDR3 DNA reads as TGTGCCACCAGCAGGGGTGTGGACGGTCTATGGGGCTACACCTTC. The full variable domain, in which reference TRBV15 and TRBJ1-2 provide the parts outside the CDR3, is DAMVIQNPRYQVTQFGKPVTLSCSQTLNHNVMYWYQQKSSQAPKLLFHYYDKDFNNEADTPDNFQSRRPNTSFCFLDIRSPGLGDTAMYLCATSRGVDGLWGYTFGSGTRLTVV.